This T cell receptor (beta chain) was captured by sequencing in a study of PD-1 blockade in classical Hodgkin lymphoma. Across the whole study: On a schedule of every 2 weeks, patients received nivolumab 3 mg/kg intravenously.

Every patient relapsed after autologous stem cell transplantation, and brentuximab vedotin exposure varied. Concerning this clone: What it binds is unknown.

Study conclusions and caveats: When set against healthy donors, newly diagnosed patients were reported to show lower baseline TCR diversity. What caused the repertoire differences, perhaps disease activity or prior therapy, remains undefined.

The data were produced by immunoSEQ multiplex PCR, yet TCRdb's version contains in-frame clones alone and is incomplete. Of 100,000 to 130,000 clones in the sample, nearly 90% are singletons; the top ten hold nearly 20%. The length of the CDR3 is 16 residues. V was trimmed by 2 bases and J by 3 bases, leaving 13 bases between them. CDR1 is SEHNR and CDR2 is FQNEAQ in the germline V gene (reference sequence). This TCR was sampled from a human donor with classical Hodgkin lymphoma. The starting material was peripheral blood mononuclear cells (PBMCs), obtained before the second cycle of nivolumab. The chain links TRBV7-9 to TRBJ1-4; D unresolved. This CDR3 is CASSLSRWQPNEKLFF. CDR3 DNA sequence: TGTGCCAGCAGCTTATCAAGATGGCAGCCTAATGAAAAACTGTTTTTT.